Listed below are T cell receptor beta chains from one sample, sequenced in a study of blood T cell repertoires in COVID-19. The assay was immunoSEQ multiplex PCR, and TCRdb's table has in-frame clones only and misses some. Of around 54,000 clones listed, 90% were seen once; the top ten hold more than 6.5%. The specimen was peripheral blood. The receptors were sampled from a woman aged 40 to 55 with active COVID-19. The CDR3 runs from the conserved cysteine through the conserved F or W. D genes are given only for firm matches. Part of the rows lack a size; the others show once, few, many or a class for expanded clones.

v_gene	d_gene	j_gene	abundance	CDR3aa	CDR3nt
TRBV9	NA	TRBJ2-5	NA	CASSTGQSETQYF	TGTGCCAGCAGCACCGGACAGTCCGAGACCCAGTACTTC
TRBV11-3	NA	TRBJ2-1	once	CASSPGGGRNEQFF	TGTGCCAGCAGCCCGGGGGGCGGCCGGAATGAGCAGTTCTTC
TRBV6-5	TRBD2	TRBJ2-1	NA	CASSLTSGVNEQFF	TGTGCCAGCAGTCTTACTAGCGGAGTCAATGAGCAGTTCTTC
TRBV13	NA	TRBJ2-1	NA	CASSLEGALTYNEQFF	TGTGCCAGCAGCTTAGAAGGGGCCCTAACCTACAATGAGCAGTTCTTC
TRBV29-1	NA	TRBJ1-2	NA	CSVLIGGGVAGGYTF	TGCAGCGTTTTGATTGGCGGAGGGGTGGCGGGCGGCTACACCTTC
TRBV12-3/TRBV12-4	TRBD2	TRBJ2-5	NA	CASSPLGGETQYF	TGTGCCAGCAGTCCCCTGGGAGGGGAGACCCAGTACTTC
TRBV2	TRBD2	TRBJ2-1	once	CASSRLAGIEQFF	TGTGCCAGCAGTCGACTAGCGGGCATCGAGCAGTTCTTC
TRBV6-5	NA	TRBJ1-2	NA	CASSYSGGLYGYTF	TGTGCCAGCAGTTACTCTGGAGGCCTCTATGGCTACACCTTC
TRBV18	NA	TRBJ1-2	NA	CASSPDPQGYFDRYTF	TGTGCCAGCTCACCGGATCCCCAGGGGTATTTTGATCGCTACACCTTC
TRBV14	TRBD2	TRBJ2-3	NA	CASSRISGVTDTQYF	TGTGCCAGCAGCCGGATTAGCGGGGTTACAGATACGCAGTATTTT
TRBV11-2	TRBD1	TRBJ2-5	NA	CASSLTGGEEETQYF	TGTGCCAGCAGCTTGACAGGGGGCGAGGAAGAGACCCAGTACTTC
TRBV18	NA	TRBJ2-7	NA	CASSPESTPSYEQYF	TGTGCCAGCTCACCGGAGTCCACACCGTCCTACGAGCAGTACTTC
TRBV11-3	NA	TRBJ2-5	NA	CASRRVGETQYF	TGTGCCAGCAGGCGGGTGGGAGAGACCCAGTACTTC
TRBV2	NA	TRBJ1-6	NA	CASIESASRQPTNNSPLHF	TGTGCCAGCATTGAGTCAGCCAGTCGACAGCCAACGAATAATTCACCCCTCCACTTT
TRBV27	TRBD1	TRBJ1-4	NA	CASSLGTGVFGEKLFF	TGTGCCAGCAGTTTAGGGACAGGGGTATTTGGTGAAAAACTGTTTTTT
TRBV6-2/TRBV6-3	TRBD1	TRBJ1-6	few	CASSYSVDRGGSPLHF	TGTGCCAGCAGTTACTCGGTCGACAGGGGCGGATCACCCCTCCACTTT
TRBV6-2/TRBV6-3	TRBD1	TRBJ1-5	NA	CASSPRTGAYNQPQHF	TGTGCCAGCAGCCCTCGGACAGGGGCCTACAATCAGCCCCAGCATTTT
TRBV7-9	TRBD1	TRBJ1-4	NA	CASSYRDREGEKLFF	TGTGCCAGCAGCTATAGGGACAGGGAGGGTGAAAAACTGTTTTTT
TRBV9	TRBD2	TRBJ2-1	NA	CASSPRLAGGHNEQFF	TGTGCCAGCAGCCCCCGACTAGCGGGGGGACACAATGAGCAGTTCTTC
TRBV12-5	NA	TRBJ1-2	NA	CASGLALPGQSSIYGYTF	TGTGCTAGTGGTTTGGCACTTCCGGGACAATCTTCTATCTATGGCTACACCTTC
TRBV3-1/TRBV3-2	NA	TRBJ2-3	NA	CASSQSGTDTQYF	TGTGCCAGCAGCCAGTCTGGCACAGATACGCAGTATTTT
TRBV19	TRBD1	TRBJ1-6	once	CASSTGQGSSYNSPLHF	TGTGCCAGTAGTACCGGACAGGGGTCCTCCTATAATTCACCCCTCCACTTT
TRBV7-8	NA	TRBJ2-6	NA	CASSLERVASPISGANVLTF	TGTGCCAGCAGCTTAGAACGGGTAGCGTCGCCTATCTCTGGGGCCAACGTCCTGACTTTC
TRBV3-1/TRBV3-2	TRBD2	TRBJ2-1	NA	CASSPTSGGDYEQFF	TGTGCCAGCAGCCCGACTAGCGGGGGGGACTATGAGCAGTTCTTC
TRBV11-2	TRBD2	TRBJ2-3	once	CASSPRGGFHTDTQYF	TGTGCCAGCAGCCCCCGGGGGGGTTTCCACACAGATACGCAGTATTTT
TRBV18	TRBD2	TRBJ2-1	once	CASSPLAGRYNEQFF	TGTGCCAGCTCACCACTAGCGGGAAGGTACAATGAGCAGTTCTTC
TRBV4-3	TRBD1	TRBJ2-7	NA	CASSPRTGRSYEQYF	TGCGCCAGCAGCCCCCGGACAGGTAGGTCCTACGAGCAGTACTTC
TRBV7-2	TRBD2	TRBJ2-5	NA	CASSPPGLAGETQYF	TGTGCCAGCAGCCCTCCGGGACTAGCAGGGGAGACCCAGTACTTC
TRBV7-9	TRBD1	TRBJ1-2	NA	CASNDRVDGYTF	TGTGCCAGCAATGACAGGGTAGATGGCTACACCTTC
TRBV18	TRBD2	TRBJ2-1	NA	CASSPGLAGGNEQFF	TGTGCCAGCTCTCCCGGACTAGCGGGGGGCAATGAGCAGTTCTTC
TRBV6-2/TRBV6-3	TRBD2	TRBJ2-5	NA	CASSFGTSVAQETQYF	TGTGCCAGCAGTTTCGGGACTAGCGTAGCACAAGAGACCCAGTACTTC
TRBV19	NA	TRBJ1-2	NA	CASSAETGGINYGYTF	TGTGCCAGTAGTGCTGAGACAGGTGGGATTAACTATGGCTACACCTTC
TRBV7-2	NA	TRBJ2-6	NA	CASSSPPSGANVLTF	TGTGCCAGCAGCTCCCCCCCATCTGGGGCCAACGTCCTGACTTTC
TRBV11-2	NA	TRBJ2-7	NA	CASSLDLGVAGEQYF	TGTGCCAGCAGCTTAGATCTAGGGGTGGCGGGGGAGCAGTACTTC
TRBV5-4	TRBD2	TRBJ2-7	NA	CASSQAGGTYEQYF	TGTGCCAGCAGTCAAGCGGGGGGAACCTACGAGCAGTACTTC
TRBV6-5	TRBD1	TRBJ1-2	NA	CASSYSGTGGDGYTF	TGTGCCAGCAGTTACTCCGGGACAGGGGGTGATGGCTACACCTTC
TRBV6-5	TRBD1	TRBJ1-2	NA	CASNPTARGLYGYTF	TGTGCCAGCAATCCAACCGCCAGGGGGCTTTATGGCTACACCTTC
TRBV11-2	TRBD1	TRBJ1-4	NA	CASSVGDRAIEKLFF	TGTGCCAGCAGCGTCGGGGACAGGGCAATTGAAAAACTGTTTTTT
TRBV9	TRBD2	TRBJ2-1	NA	CASSVGGTSGNYNEQFF	TGTGCCAGCAGCGTAGGGGGGACTAGCGGTAACTACAATGAGCAGTTCTTC
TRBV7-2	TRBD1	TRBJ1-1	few	CASSSRQGLGAFF	TGTGCCAGCAGCTCCCGACAGGGCCTGGGGGCTTTCTTT
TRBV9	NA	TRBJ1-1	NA	CASSVSGRMNTEAFF	TGTGCCAGCAGCGTTTCAGGCAGGATGAACACTGAAGCTTTCTTT
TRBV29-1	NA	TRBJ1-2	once	CSVRTESNYGYTF	TGCAGCGTCCGGACAGAAAGTAACTATGGCTACACCTTC
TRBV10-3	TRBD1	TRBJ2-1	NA	CAISERTGTYNEQFF	TGTGCCATCAGTGAACGGACAGGGACCTACAATGAGCAGTTCTTC
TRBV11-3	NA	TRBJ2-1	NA	CASSLGQLTYNEQFF	TGTGCCAGCAGCTTAGGACAGTTGACCTACAATGAGCAGTTCTTC
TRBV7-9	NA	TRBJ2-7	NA	CASSSAAILYEQYF	TGTGCCAGCAGCTCAGCGGCCATTTTATACGAGCAGTACTTC
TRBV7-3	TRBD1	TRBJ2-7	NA	CASSSGQGAYEQYF	TGTGCCAGCAGCTCCGGACAGGGGGCCTACGAGCAGTACTTC
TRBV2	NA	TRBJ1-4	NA	CASSETRSGGEKLFF	TGTGCCAGCAGTGAAACGCGGAGCGGGGGTGAAAAACTGTTTTTT
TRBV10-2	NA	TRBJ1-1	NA	CASRAGRTEAFF	TGCGCCAGCAGGGCAGGGCGGACTGAAGCTTTCTTT
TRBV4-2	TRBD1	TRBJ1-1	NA	CASSQVGDRGTEAFF	TGTGCCAGCAGCCAAGTCGGGGACAGGGGCACTGAAGCTTTCTTT
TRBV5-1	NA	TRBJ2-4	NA	CASRTGLAKNIQYF	TGCGCCAGCCGAACAGGGTTGGCCAAAAACATTCAGTACTTC
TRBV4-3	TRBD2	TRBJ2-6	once	CASSQGLAGGLSGANVLTF	TGCGCCAGCAGCCAAGGCCTTGCGGGGGGTCTCTCTGGGGCCAACGTCCTGACTTTC
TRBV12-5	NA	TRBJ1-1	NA	CASGLYMNTEAFF	TGTGCTAGTGGTTTGTACATGAACACTGAAGCTTTCTTT
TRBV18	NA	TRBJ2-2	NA	CASSPYLGTANTGELFF	TGTGCCAGCTCACCATACCTTGGGACTGCAAACACCGGGGAGCTGTTTTTT
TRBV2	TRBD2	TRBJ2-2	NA	CASRFLPGGEYTGELFF	TGTGCCAGCAGATTCCTGCCGGGGGGAGAATACACCGGGGAGCTGTTTTTT
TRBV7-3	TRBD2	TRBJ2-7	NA	CASSLMAGETYEQYF	TGTGCCAGCAGCTTAATGGCGGGGGAAACCTACGAGCAGTACTTC
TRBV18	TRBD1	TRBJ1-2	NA	CASSPGQGVYGYTF	TGTGCCAGCTCACCGGGACAGGGTGTATATGGCTACACCTTC
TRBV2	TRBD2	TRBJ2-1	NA	CASSRASGGYNEQFF	TGTGCCAGCAGTAGGGCTAGCGGGGGCTACAATGAGCAGTTCTTC
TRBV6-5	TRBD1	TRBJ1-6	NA	CASSSGQGYNSPLHF	TGTGCCAGCAGTTCGGGACAGGGCTATAATTCACCCCTCCACTTT
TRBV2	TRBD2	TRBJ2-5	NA	CASTRMRGGQETQYF	TGTGCCAGCACCCGTATGCGGGGGGGCCAAGAGACCCAGTACTTC